Given below is one TCR beta chain in context. This CDR3 region has 16 residues. Germline V gene sequence: CDR1 SGHRS, CDR2 YFSETQ. Trimming took 2 bases from V and 5 from J; bases not matched to a gene: 6. The data stem from a study of shared clonotypes between healthy human individuals. Study at large: Every donor yielded three CD4 naive, three CD4 memory, two CD8 naive and one CD8 memory plate.

Only in-frame clones appear in the TCRdb table, and some are missing; sequencing was by immunoSEQ multiplex PCR. This table has roughly 2.6 million clones, over 85% appearing once. The sample consisted of naive CD4+ T cells sorted from blood. Subset indicated: CD45RA+ positively selected. The chain links TRBV5-1 to TRBJ1-4; 10 nucleotides match TRBD1. This clonotype was obtained from a man between 18 and 29 years old in good health. Here the CDR3 DNA reads TGCGCCAGCAGCTTTAGTGTGGGACAGGGGAATGAAAAACTGTTTTTT. Translated, it gives CASSFSVGQGNEKLFF.